Listed here are 7 T cell receptor beta chains from one sample, sequenced in a study of T cell responses to AZD1222 COVID-19 vaccine. TCRdb keeps only in-frame clones here, not all; method: immunoSEQ multiplex PCR. The sample holds approximately 150,000 clones, 80% to 95% seen once. This sample comprised peripheral blood, obtained on day 0 of AZD1222 vaccination. All receptors derive from an adult in good health.

This clone was detected only once. This chain joins TRBV23-1 and TRBJ1-1, with D perhaps TRBD1 (5 bases). TRBV23-1 counts as an open reading frame of uncertain function. Trimming left V 6 bases short and J 1 base short, with 18 bases between. The CDR3 loop spans 16 amino acids. DNA for the CDR3: TGCGCCAGCAGCCGGCGGCCAGGGAGGAGGAACACTGAAGCTTTCTTT. This codes for CASSRRPGRRNTEAFF.

The rearrangement uses TRBV4-3 and TRBJ1-4, with 10 bases identical to TRBD1. V dropped 0 bases and J dropped 8; count of bases not matched to a gene: 6. This CDR3 is built from 16 residues. Germline V gene sequence: CDR1 LGHNA, CDR2 YSLEER. The CDR3 sequence is CASSQDGDRGSEKLFF. The CDR3 DNA follows: TGCGCCAGCAGCCAAGATGGGGACAGGGGTTCGGAAAAACTGTTTTTT.

The chain joins TRBV28 to TRBJ1-1; D unclear. Germline lookup yields CDR1 MDHEN and CDR2 SYDVKM. V shed 6 bases and J shed 1 base, with 12 bases lying between them. The CDR3 covers 14 residues. CDR3 sequence (DNA): TGTGCCAGCAGACCTGGGGTGGAGAACACTGAAGCTTTCTTT. Translation gives CASRPGVENTEAFF.

V is TRBV9 and J is TRBJ2-2; unclear D gene. The CDR3 extends over 12 amino acids. Germline-derived CDR1 and CDR2 are SGDLS and YYNGEE. V lost 0 bases and J lost 7, with 4 bases in between. The CDR3 bases are TGTGCCAGCAGCGTAGGGGTCGGGGAGCTGTTTTTT. It yields the protein CASSVGVGELFF. Full variable domain (outside the CDR3, taken from reference TRBV9 and TRBJ2-2): DSGVTQTPKHLITATGQRVTLRCSPRSGDLSVYWYQQSLDQGLQFLIQYYNGEERAKGNILERFSAQQFPDLHSELNLSSLELGDSALYFCASSVGVGELFFGEGSRLTVL.

This chain uses TRBV7-6 with TRBJ2-7; 13 bases fit TRBD2. The CDR3 is made up of 15 amino acids. The junction had 0 bases not matched to a gene; V was cut back by 1 base and J by 3 bases. Germline lookup yields CDR1 SGHVS and CDR2 FNYEAQ. CDR3 loop: CASSLGTSGGYEQYF. The CDR3 DNA reads as TGTGCCAGCAGCTTAGGGACTAGCGGGGGCTACGAGCAGTACTTC.

This chain connects TRBV3-1 (or the pseudogene TRBV3-2) to TRBJ2-4, with TRBD1 matching over 10 bases. The CDR3 extends over 18 amino acids. V lost 2 bases to trimming and J lost 3 bases; unmatched junction nucleotides: 10. Germline assignment: CDR1 LGHDT and CDR2 YNNKEL (reference sequence). The chain's CDR3 is CASSQTAGGQGSKNIQYF. The CDR3 bases are TGTGCCAGCAGCCAAACTGCCGGGGGACAGGGGAGCAAAAACATTCAGTACTTC.

The CDR3: CASSSGTGQLNYGYTF. For the CDR3, the DNA is TGTGCCAGCAGCTCCGGGACAGGGCAACTTAACTATGGCTACACCTTC. The genes are TRBV7-9 and TRBJ1-2; 9 bases are shared with TRBD1. Germline CDR1 and CDR2: SEHNR and FQNEAQ (reference sequence). This CDR3 has 16 amino acids. V shed 4 bases, J shed 1 base, and the junction held 7 bases outside the gene matches. Looking up the rest from reference TRBV7-9 and TRBJ1-2 gives the full variable domain: DTGVSQNPRHKITKRGQNVTFRCDPISEHNRLYWYRQTLGQGPEFLTYFQNEAQLEKSRLLSDRFSAERPKGSFSTLEIQRTEQGDSAMYLCASSSGTGQLNYGYTFGSGTRLTVV.